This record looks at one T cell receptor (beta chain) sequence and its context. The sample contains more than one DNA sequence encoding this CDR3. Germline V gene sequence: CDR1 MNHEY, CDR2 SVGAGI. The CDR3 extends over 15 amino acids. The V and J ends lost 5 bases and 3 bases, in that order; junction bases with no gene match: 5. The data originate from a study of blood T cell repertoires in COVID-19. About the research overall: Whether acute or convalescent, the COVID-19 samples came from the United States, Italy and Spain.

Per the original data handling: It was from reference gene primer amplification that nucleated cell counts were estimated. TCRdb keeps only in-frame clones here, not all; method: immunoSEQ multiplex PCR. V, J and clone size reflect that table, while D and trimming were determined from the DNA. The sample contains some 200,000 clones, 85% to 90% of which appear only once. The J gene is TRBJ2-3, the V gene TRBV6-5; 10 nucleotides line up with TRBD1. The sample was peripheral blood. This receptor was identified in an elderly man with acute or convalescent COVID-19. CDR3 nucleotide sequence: TGTGCCAGCAGTACCCCGGGACAGGGGACAGATACGCAGTATTTT. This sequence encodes CASSTPGQGTDTQYF.